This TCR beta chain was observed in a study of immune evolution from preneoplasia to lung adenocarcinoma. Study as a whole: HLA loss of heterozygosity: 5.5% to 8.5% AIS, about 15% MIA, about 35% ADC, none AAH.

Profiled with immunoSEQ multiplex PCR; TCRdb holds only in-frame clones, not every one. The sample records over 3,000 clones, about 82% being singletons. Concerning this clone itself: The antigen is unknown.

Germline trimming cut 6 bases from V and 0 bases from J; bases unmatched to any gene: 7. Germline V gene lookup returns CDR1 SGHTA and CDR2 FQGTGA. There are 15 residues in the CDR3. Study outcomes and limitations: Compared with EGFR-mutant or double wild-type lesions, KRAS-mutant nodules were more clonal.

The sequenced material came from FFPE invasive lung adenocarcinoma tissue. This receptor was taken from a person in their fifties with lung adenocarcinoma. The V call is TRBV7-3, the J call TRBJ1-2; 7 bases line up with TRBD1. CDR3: CASRLGTAANYGYTF. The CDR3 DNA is TGTGCCAGCAGACTAGGGACAGCCGCTAACTATGGCTACACCTTC.